Sequencing of this TCR beta chain was carried out in a study of regulatory T cells in long-lasting Graves disease. Time point: newly diagnosed GD, antithyroid drugs for less than 3 months. RNA from PBMCs was the source of the TCR library. Arm-PCR with iRepertoire HTBI primers amplified the CDR3 regions for these TCR beta libraries. TCRdb processed the multiplex PCR reads anew with MiXCR; each CDR3 protein has one entry. This table has some 340,000 distinct CDR3 sequences, approximately 10% appearing once. This clonotype has only a few counts. V lost 4 bases, J lost 5 bases, and 9 bases stayed unmatched. Germline-derived CDR1 and CDR2 are MGHRA and YSYEKL. The CDR3 totals 16 residues. The sample was also reused in another study, on T cells in Graves' hyperthyroidism and ophthalmopathy.

Specimen: peripheral blood mononuclear cells (PBMCs), collected at new diagnosis, from a patient treated with antithyroid drugs. This sequence joins TRBV4-1 and TRBJ1-1; 11 positions match TRBD1. This clonotype originated in a woman in her late teens or twenties with Graves disease. Here the CDR3 reads CASSPAPRDRGTEAFF. As DNA, the CDR3 is TGCGCCAGCAGCCCTGCCCCCCGGGACAGGGGGACTGAAGCTTTCTTT.